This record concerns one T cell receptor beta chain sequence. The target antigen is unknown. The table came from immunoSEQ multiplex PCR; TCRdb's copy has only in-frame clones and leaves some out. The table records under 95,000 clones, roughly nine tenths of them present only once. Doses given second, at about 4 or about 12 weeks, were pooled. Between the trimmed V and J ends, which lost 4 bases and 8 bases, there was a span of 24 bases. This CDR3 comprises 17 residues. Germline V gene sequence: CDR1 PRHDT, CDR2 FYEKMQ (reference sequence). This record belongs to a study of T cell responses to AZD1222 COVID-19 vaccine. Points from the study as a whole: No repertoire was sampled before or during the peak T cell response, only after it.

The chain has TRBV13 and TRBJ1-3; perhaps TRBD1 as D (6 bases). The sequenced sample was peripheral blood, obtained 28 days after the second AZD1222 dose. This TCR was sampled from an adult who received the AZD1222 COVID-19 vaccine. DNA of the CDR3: TGTGCCAGCAGCTACGAACAGGGTAGGGGTTTAGAGGACACCATATATTTT. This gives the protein CASSYEQGRGLEDTIYF.